This T cell receptor (beta chain) was recorded in a study of CD8 T cells in Susac syndrome (dated by TCRdb to the late 2010s). Context from the whole study: The study used repertoire sequencing to test whether antigen drove CD8+ T cell activation and differentiation in Susac syndrome.

RNA was extracted using the RNeasy kit, and roughly 0.5 to 1 ug of the RNA was reverse transcribed with random hexamers. The immunoSEQ multiplex PCR assay, which covers 54 Vbeta and 13 Jbeta segments, was used to amplify TCR beta CDR3 regions. PCR amplification bias was corrected using a synthetic template baseline for primer optimization and computational correction. The original methods were these. Reads were assigned to V, D and J genes according to IMGT and analyzed in immunoSEQ Analyzer, with only productive sequences retained. Clonality was computed as one minus Shannon entropy normalized by log2 of the number of productive unique sequences. For each patient and control, public and private clones were evaluated within the 100 most prevalent clones. Clones were defined as Susac-specific if absent from the healthy and MS cohorts, from around 1,000 published viral clones and from other ImmuneACCESS disease sequences. The public reads were reanalyzed by TCRdb: fastp trimming at Q25, MiXCR alignment, in-frame beta chains only. Here each entry gathers all rows of one CDR3 protein and keeps the most common genes and DNA. The V and J calls, along with clone size, are taken from TCRdb and not from the paper's own processing. This sample holds 190,000 or so distinct CDR3 sequences; 85% to 95% were observed only once. The leading ten clones occupy approximately 0.075% of the sample.

Note on this clonotype: Its antigen is unknown. Base quality data are lacking; no much larger clone is found one base away.

Peripheral blood CD8+ and CD4+ T cells from healthy donors, Susac syndrome patients and multiple sclerosis patients were profiled using high-throughput TCR beta sequencing. Treatment-naive patients with stable or active relapsing-remitting disease fulfilling revised McDonald criteria were used as multiple sclerosis controls. Bulk CD8+ and CD4+ T cells were purified magnetically by negative isolation, whereas CD8+ TEMRA cells were enriched by FACS. Blood was collected in EDTA tubes and processed within 24 hours, with PBMCs isolated through density gradient centrifugation. PBMCs intended for TCR sequencing were cryopreserved in liquid nitrogen and were subsequently thawed in a 37 degrees C water bath. A purity of at least 90% was achieved for sorted or isolated CD4+, CD8+ and CD8+ TEMRA cells. The investigation overall reported the following: The number of individuals in the TCR sequencing and HLA analysis was recognized as being relatively small.

Sequencing was performed on CD4+ T cells from PBMCs. The source of this sequence is a human donor with multiple sclerosis.

The CDR3 corresponds to CASSQPGELFF. The DNA is TGTGCCAGCAGCCAACCGGGGGAGCTGTTTTTT. The chain employs TRBV7-2 and TRBJ2-2; no confident D gene assignment can be made. From the cysteine up to the phenylalanine, the CDR3 has a length of 11 residues. The CDR3 DNA has 33 bases and is translated from base 1. In the germline V gene, CDR1 corresponds to SGHTA and CDR2 to FQGNSA. V is reduced by 5 bases and J by 8 bases, leaving a spacing of 6 bases between them.